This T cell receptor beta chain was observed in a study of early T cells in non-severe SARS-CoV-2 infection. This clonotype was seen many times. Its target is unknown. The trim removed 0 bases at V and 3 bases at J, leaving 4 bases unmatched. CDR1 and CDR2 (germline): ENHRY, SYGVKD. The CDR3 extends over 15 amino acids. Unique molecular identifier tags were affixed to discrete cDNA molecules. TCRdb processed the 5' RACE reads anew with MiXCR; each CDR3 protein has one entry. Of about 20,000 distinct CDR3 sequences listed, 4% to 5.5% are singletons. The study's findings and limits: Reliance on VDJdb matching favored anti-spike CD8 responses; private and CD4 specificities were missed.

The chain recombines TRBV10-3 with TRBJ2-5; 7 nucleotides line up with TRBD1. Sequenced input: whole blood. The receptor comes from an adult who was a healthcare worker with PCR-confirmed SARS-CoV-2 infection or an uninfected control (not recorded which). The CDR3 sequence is CAISESLDRKETQYF. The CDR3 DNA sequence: TGTGCCATCAGTGAGTCATTGGACAGGAAAGAGACCCAGTACTTC.